Below, 24 T cell receptor beta chains from the same sample are listed, as sequenced in a study of CD8+CD57+ T cells in acquired aplastic anemia. According to the study, genomic DNA was the template for TCR beta VDJ and CDR3 profiling. TCRdb re-called the reads through MiXCR, storing one row per CDR3 protein. The data show approximately 190,000 distinct CDR3 sequences, less than 60% seen once. All patients picked for sequencing had shown, by flow cytometry, an expansion of CD8+CD57+ cells. The material sequenced was sorted CD4+, CD8+, or CD8+CD57+ T cells (not recorded which) from PBMCs. All receptors derive from a human donor with aplastic anemia.

This chain connects TRBV11-1 to TRBJ1-2; possible D gene TRBD1, 6 bases. The CDR3 runs 17 residues. Germline V lookup: CDR1 SGHAT, CDR2 FQDESV (reference sequence). With 4 bases removed from V and 1 base from J, the gap between germline ends came to 19 bases. The CDR3 loop reads CASSSNGGLGGNYGYTF. The CDR3 nucleotides are TGTGCCAGCAGCTCCAACGGGGGGCTGGGTGGTAACTATGGCTACACCTTC.

A remark on this clonotype: A single base separates this from a much larger clone, so it may be a read error. The chain employs TRBV12-3 or TRBV12-4 and TRBJ1-1, with a weak D call TRBD1 (6 bases). V was clipped by 8 bases and J by 5 bases, with 18 bases between them. The CDR3 length is 14 residues. The CDR3 DNA sequence: TGTGCCAGCGGGGGCAGCTACGGAGGGACTGAAGCTTTCTTT. This encodes CASGGSYGGTEAFF.

The chain links TRBV3-1 to TRBJ2-2; the D gene is possibly TRBD2 (5 bases). The CDR3 spans 15 residues. V dropped 1 base and J dropped 5 bases, with 11 bases sitting between them. The V gene's germline CDR1 is LGHDT and CDR2 YNNKEL (reference sequence). The CDR3 bases are TGTGCCAGCAGCCAAGTGAGCGGCTCGACCGGGGAGCTGTTTTTT. It translates to CASSQVSGSTGELFF.

This clonotype came up once. A single base separates this from a much larger clone, so it may be a read error. The chain's CDR3 is CASSLKQGENELFF. CDR3 nucleotides: TGTGCCAGCAGCTTGAAACAGGGGGAAAATGAGCTGTTCTTC. The chain couples TRBV5-4 to TRBJ2-1; TRBD1 matches 8 bases. Germline V gives CDR1 SGHNT, CDR2 YYREEE (reference sequence). The CDR3 contains 14 residues. The full variable domain, with the rest looked up from reference TRBV5-4 and TRBJ2-1, is ETGVTQSPTHLIKTRGQQVTLRCSSQSGHNTVSWYQQALGQGPQFIFQYYREEENGRGNFPPRFSGLQFPNYSSELNVNALELDDSALYLCASSLKQGENELFFGPGTRLTVL.

This clonotype was seen only once. Its ends do not fully match the called genes, so a read error is possible. The rearrangement links TRBV11-2 to TRBJ1-6, with D possibly TRBD1 on 6 matching bases. This CDR3 has 16 residues. The V gene's germline CDR1 is SGHAT and CDR2 FQNNGV. CDR3 amino acids: CASSLEGQRPSSPPHF. In nucleotides, the CDR3 is TGTGCCAGCAGCTTAGAGGGACAAAGGCCAAGTTCACCCCCCCACTTT.

Details on this clonotype: Compared with germline, one end of the junction differs, possibly owing to a read error. This sequence joins TRBV19 and TRBJ1-5; tentative D call: TRBD1 (5 bases). CDR3 length equals 15 residues. The germline CDR1 and CDR2 sequences are LNHDA and SQIVND (reference sequence). The CDR3 loop reads CASNSDRGTNRPQHF. CDR3 DNA: TGTGCCAGTAATTCAGACCGGGGGACCAATCGGCCCCAGCATTTT.

This chain joins TRBV12-3 or TRBV12-4 and TRBJ2-1, with 8 nucleotides matching TRBD2. V lost 4 bases and J lost 9; bases outside the gene matches: 11. The CDR3 spans 15 residues. The CDR3 here is CASSYREGRHAEQFF. CDR3 in DNA: TGTGCCAGCAGTTACCGGGAGGGTAGACACGCTGAGCAGTTCTTC.

This clonotype was seen ten or more times. The CDR3 DNA reads as TGTGCCAGCAGCTTGATGCGACAGAGTGCAACTAATGAAAAACTGTTTTTT. It codes for CASSLMRQSATNEKLFF. The gene calls are TRBV5-4 and TRBJ1-4; D is perhaps TRBD1 (5 bases). Germline CDR1 is SGHNT and CDR2 is YYREEE (reference sequence). V shed 1 base and J shed 0 bases, with 13 bases lying between them. The CDR3 is made up of 17 amino acids.

The rearrangement uses TRBV7-2 and TRBJ1-2, with D possibly matching TRBD1 (6 bases). CDR1 and CDR2 from the germline V gene are SGHTA and FQGNSA. Trimming took 2 bases from V and 10 from J, leaving 11 bases between them. This CDR3 region has 12 residues. The CDR3 sequence: CASSLRDNYYTF. CDR3 DNA: TGTGCCAGCAGCTTAAGGGACAATTACTACACCTTC.

In this sample, this clonotype turned up a few times. The gene calls are TRBV7-3 and TRBJ2-7, with D hard to call. This CDR3 spans 11 amino acids. Looked up from germline, CDR1 is SGHTA and CDR2 is FQGTGA. The V and J ends lost 6 bases and 3 bases respectively, with 6 bases between them. The CDR3 DNA reads TGTGCCAGCAGGTCTAACTACGAGCAGTACTTC. Translated: CASRSNYEQYF. The full variable domain, its missing parts supplied by reference TRBV7-3 and TRBJ2-7, is GAGVSQTPSNKVTEKGKYVELRCDPISGHTALYWYRQSLGQGPEFLIYFQGTGAADDSGLPNDRFFAVRPEGSVSTLKIQRTERGDSAVYLCASRSNYEQYFGPGTRLTVT.

The rearrangement links TRBV24-1 to TRBJ2-3, with D possibly being TRBD2 (7 bases). There are 16 residues in the CDR3. The V gene lost 7 bases and the J gene lost 2 bases, with 18 bases spanning the gap. Germline V gives CDR1 KGHDR, CDR2 SFDVKD. The CDR3 sequence: CATSVKGGSLTDTQYF. The DNA of the CDR3 is TGTGCCACCAGCGTCAAGGGGGGGTCCCTCACAGATACGCAGTATTTT.

This clonotype was detected many times. CDR3 amino acids: CASSLTGRRLAGGQQYF. CDR3 DNA sequence: TGTGCCAGCAGCTTAACGGGCAGGAGACTAGCGGGAGGACAGCAGTACTTC. The chain couples TRBV7-3 to TRBJ2-7; 13 bases agree with TRBD2. V gave up 0 bases and J gave up 8 bases; unmatched junction bases: 10. Germline CDR1 SGHTA, CDR2 FQGTGA. The CDR3 length is 17 residues.

Written as DNA, the CDR3 is TGTGCCAGCAGCCCGGCTGTATTCACTCCCCTCCACTTT. This encodes CASSPAVFTPLHF. This chain links TRBV7-2 with TRBJ1-6; D remains unclear. Germline CDR1 is SGHTA and CDR2 is FQGNSA. The V end lost 5 bases, the J end lost 13 bases, and 15 bases lay between the germline ends. This CDR3 has 13 amino acids.

About this clonotype: Being one base from a much bigger clone, this may be a read error. This CDR3 fails to terminate in the conserved phenylalanine or tryptophan, so it likely reflects a read error. The V call is TRBV7-2, the J call TRBJ2-7; perhaps TRBD1 as D (5 bases). The germline V gene has CDR1 SGHTA and CDR2 FQGNSA. Trimming removed 3 bases from V and 4 bases from J, with 13 bases in between. The CDR3 runs to 14 residues. The CDR3 loop reads CASSLEWGLYEQYL. In nucleotides, the CDR3 is TGTGCCAGCAGCTTGGAGTGGGGCTTATACGAGCAGTACCTC.

There are many counts of this clonotype. The chain recombines TRBV7-3 with TRBJ2-1; D might be TRBD1 (5 bases). Germline values: CDR1 SGHTA, CDR2 FQGTGA. V was clipped by 4 bases and J by 6 bases, with 10 bases between them. The CDR3 is 13 amino acids. CDR3 DNA: TGTGCCAGCAGCTGGGTGGACACCAATGAGCAGTTCTTC. The encoded protein is CASSWVDTNEQFF.

This clonotype was seen a handful of times. Being one base from a much bigger clone, this may be a read error. CDR3 DNA sequence: TGTGCCAGCAGCCACCAAGGGATTGCTAACTATGGCTACACCTTC. Translating gives CASSHQGIANYGYTF. The chain has TRBV13 and TRBJ1-2; D not certain. Trimming took off 5 bases at V and 0 bases at J, with 13 bases between the two ends. This CDR3 has 15 residues. Germline V gene lookup returns CDR1 PRHDT and CDR2 FYEKMQ (reference sequence).

This clonotype was seen many times. The rearrangement links TRBV5-6 to TRBJ2-1; a possible D gene is TRBD2 (6 bases). V was clipped by 4 bases and J by 6 bases, with 23 bases between them. Germline CDR1 SGHDT, CDR2 YYEEEE. This CDR3 spans 17 amino acids. The CDR3 loop reads CASSPPSGVAVRNEQFF. CDR3 nucleotide sequence: TGTGCCAGCAGCCCACCATCCGGGGTAGCGGTACGCAATGAGCAGTTCTTC.

This clonotype appeared once. The J gene is TRBJ2-2, the V gene TRBV19, with 7 bases that match TRBD2. Germline CDR1 and CDR2: LNHDA and SQIVND (reference sequence). The CDR3 contains 16 residues. The V and J ends lost 7 bases and 4 bases, in that order; junction bases with no gene match: 12. The CDR3 is CASTIPRGGSTGELFF. CDR3 sequence (DNA): TGTGCCAGTACCATTCCAAGGGGAGGGAGCACCGGGGAGCTGTTTTTT. The complete variable domain, with remaining parts taken from reference TRBV19 and TRBJ2-2, reads DGGITQSPKYLFRKEGQNVTLSCEQNLNHDAMYWYRQDPGQGLRLIYYSQIVNDFQKGDIAEGYSVSREKKESFPLTVTSAQKNPTAFYLCASTIPRGGSTGELFFGEGSRLTVL.

This clonotype occurred many times. Here the CDR3 reads CSVEDGGWGGVGTQYF. CDR3 sequence (DNA): TGCAGCGTTGAAGATGGGGGGTGGGGAGGTGTGGGTACGCAGTATTTT. V gene TRBV29-1 combines with J gene TRBJ2-3, with D tentatively TRBD2 (6 bases). CDR3 size: 16 residues. Trimming removed 0 bases from V and 8 bases from J, with 21 bases in between. CDR1 is SQVTM and CDR2 is ANQGSEA in the germline V gene.

This clonotype was observed many times. This chain connects TRBV7-2 to TRBJ2-1; TRBD2 aligns across 7 bases. CDR1 is SGHTA and CDR2 is FQGNSA in the germline V gene. There are 18 residues in the CDR3. Losses at the gene ends were 0 bases for V and 0 bases for J; bases not matched to a gene: 8. The CDR3 nucleotides are TGTGCCAGCAGCTTAGCCGGACTAGAGAGGAGCTCCTACAATGAGCAGTTCTTC. Its protein product is CASSLAGLERSSYNEQFF. The entire variable domain, with the rest obtained from reference TRBV7-2 and TRBJ2-1, is as follows: GAGVSQSPSNKVTEKGKDVELRCDPISGHTALYWYRQSLGQGLEFLIYFQGNSAPDKSGLPSDRFSAERTGGSVSTLTIQRTQQEDSAVYLCASSLAGLERSSYNEQFFGPGTRLTVL.

A single count supports this clonotype. This chain uses TRBV7-9 with TRBJ1-1, with D hard to call. Trimming cost V 7 bases and J 2 bases, with 14 bases left between them. The CDR3 runs to 14 residues. Germline V gene data show CDR1 as SEHNR and CDR2 as FQNEAQ (reference sequence). CDR3 region: CASNLLDLNTEAFF. Here the CDR3 DNA reads TGTGCCAGCAATCTCTTGGACCTTAACACTGAAGCTTTCTTT. Full variable domain (outside the CDR3, taken from reference TRBV7-9 and TRBJ1-1): DTGVSQNPRHKITKRGQNVTFRCDPISEHNRLYWYRQTLGQGPEFLTYFQNEAQLEKSRLLSDRFSAERPKGSFSTLEIQRTEQGDSAMYLCASNLLDLNTEAFFGQGTRLTVV.

This clonotype was detected only a few times. The chain couples TRBV7-9 to TRBJ2-7, with D unresolved. V dropped 10 bases and J dropped 3 bases, with 4 bases sitting between them. The CDR3 spans 9 residues. Germline CDR1 is SEHNR and CDR2 is FQNEAQ (reference sequence). The CDR3 DNA sequence: TGTGCCACCGACTACGAGCAGTACTTC. Its protein product is CATDYEQYF.

This clonotype was detected ten times or more. The CDR3: CASSGGQGVFVYTF. CDR3 nucleotide sequence: TGTGCCAGCAGCGGGGGACAGGGGGTTTTCGTCTACACCTTC. This rearrangement joins TRBV7-2 to TRBJ1-2; 11 bases align to TRBD1. Per germline, CDR1 SGHTA and CDR2 FQGNSA. J gave up 10 bases and V 5 bases, and 9 bases lay outside the gene matches. The CDR3 contains 14 residues. Full variable domain (remainder filled in from reference TRBV7-2 and TRBJ1-2): GAGVSQSPSNKVTEKGKDVELRCDPISGHTALYWYRQSLGQGLEFLIYFQGNSAPDKSGLPSDRFSAERTGGSVSTLTIQRTQQEDSAVYLCASSGGQGVFVYTFGSGTRLTVV.

The chain links TRBV7-8 to TRBJ2-5; D might be TRBD1 or TRBD2, each matching 5 bases. This CDR3 is built from 15 residues. V lost 5 bases, J lost 5 bases, and 18 bases lay in between. Looked up from germline, CDR1 is SGHVS and CDR2 is FQNEAQ. CDR3 residues: CASSAREGWGETQYF. CDR3 in DNA: TGTGCCAGCAGCGCCCGCGAAGGTTGGGGGGAGACCCAGTACTTC.